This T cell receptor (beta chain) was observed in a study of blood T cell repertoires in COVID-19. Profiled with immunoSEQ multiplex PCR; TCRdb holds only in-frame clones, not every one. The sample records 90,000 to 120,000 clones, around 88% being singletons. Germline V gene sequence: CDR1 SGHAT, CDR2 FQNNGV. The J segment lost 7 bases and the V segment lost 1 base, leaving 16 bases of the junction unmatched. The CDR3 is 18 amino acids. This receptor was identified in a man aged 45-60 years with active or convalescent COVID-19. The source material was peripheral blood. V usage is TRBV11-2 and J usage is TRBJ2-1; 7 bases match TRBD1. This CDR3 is CASSLGGGQTSLKNEQFF. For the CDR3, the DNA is TGTGCCAGCAGCTTAGGAGGGGGACAGACGTCCCTAAAGAATGAGCAGTTCTTC.